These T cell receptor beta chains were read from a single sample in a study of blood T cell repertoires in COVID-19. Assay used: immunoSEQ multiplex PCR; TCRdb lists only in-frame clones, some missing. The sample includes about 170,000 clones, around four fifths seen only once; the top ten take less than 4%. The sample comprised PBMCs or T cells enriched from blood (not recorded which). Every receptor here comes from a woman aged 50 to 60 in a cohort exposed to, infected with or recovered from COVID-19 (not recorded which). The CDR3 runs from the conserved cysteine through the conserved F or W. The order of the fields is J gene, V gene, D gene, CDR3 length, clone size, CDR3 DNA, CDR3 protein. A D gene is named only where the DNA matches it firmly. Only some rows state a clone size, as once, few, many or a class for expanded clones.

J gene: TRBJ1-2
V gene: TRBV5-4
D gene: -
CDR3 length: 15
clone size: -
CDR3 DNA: TGTGCCAGCAGTCCGGACAGAGGGGATAACTATGGCTACACCTTC
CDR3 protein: CASSPDRGDNYGYTF

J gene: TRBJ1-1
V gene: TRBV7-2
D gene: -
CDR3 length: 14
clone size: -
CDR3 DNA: TGTGCCAGCAGCTTTTCGGGGTTATACACTGAAGCTTTCTTT
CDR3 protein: CASSFSGLYTEAFF

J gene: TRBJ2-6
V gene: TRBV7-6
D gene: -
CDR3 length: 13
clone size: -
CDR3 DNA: TGTGCCAGCAGCACTAGTGGGGCCAACGTCCTGACTTTC
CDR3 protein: CASSTSGANVLTF

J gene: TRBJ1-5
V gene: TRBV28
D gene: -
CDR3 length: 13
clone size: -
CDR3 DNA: TGTGCCAGCAGTTTTTTAGCCAGTCAGCCCCAGCATTTT
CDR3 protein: CASSFLASQPQHF

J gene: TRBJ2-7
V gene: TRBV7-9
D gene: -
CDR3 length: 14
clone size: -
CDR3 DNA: TGTGCCAGCAGCACCAGTCGGCAGGGCGACGAGCAGTACTTC
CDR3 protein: CASSTSRQGDEQYF

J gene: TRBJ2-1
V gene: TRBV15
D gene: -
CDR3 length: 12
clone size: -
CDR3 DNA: TGTGCCACCAGCAGCAGGGGCAATGAGCAGTTCTTC
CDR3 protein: CATSSRGNEQFF

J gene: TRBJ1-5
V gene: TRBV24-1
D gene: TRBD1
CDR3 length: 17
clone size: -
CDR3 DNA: TGTGCCACCAGTGACCATACAGGGGAGCTAAGCAATCAGCCCCAGCATTTT
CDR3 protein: CATSDHTGELSNQPQHF

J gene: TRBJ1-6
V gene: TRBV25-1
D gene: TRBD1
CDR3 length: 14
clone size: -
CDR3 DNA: TGTGCCAGCAGTGTAGGGGGCGAGAGTTCACCCCTCCACTTT
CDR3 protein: CASSVGGESSPLHF

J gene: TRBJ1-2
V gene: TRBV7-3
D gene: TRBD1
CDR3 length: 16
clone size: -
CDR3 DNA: TGTGCCAGCAGCTTAATGGGCAGGGGGCAAAGCAATGGCTACACCTTC
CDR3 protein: CASSLMGRGQSNGYTF

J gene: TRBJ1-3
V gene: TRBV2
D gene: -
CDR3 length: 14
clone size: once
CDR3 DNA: TGTGCCAGCAAGGCAGGGAATGCTGGAAACACCATATATTTT
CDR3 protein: CASKAGNAGNTIYF

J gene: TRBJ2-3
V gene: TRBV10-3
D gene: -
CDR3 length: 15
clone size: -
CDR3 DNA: TGTGCCATCAGTGAGTTCACCGAGGGCACAGATACGCAGTATTTT
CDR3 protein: CAISEFTEGTDTQYF

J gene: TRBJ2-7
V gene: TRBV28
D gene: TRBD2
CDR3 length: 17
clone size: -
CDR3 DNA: TGTGCCAGCAGTTCCCAACCCGGGGGGACTCTTTCCTACGAGCAGTACTTC
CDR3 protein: CASSSQPGGTLSYEQYF

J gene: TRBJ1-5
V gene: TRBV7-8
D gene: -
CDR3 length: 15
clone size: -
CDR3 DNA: TGTGCCAGCAGCTTAGGGTTGGAGGTAAATCAGCCCCAGCATTTT
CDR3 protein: CASSLGLEVNQPQHF

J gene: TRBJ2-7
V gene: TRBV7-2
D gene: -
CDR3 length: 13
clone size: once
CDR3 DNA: TGTGCCAGCAGCCTCGTGAGGCCTTACGAGCAGTACTTC
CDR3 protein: CASSLVRPYEQYF

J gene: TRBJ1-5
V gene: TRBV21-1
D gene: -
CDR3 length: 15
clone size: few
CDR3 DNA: TGTGCCAGCACAACTGGCGGGGGCGGCAATCAGCCCCAGCATTTT
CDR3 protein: CASTTGGGGNQPQHF

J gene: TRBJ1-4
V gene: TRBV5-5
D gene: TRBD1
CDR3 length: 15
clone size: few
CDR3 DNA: TGTGCCAGCAACCCGGGACAGAACTATAATGAAAAACTGTTTTTT
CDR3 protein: CASNPGQNYNEKLFF

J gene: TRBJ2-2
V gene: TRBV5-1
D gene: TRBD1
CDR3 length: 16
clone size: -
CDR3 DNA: TGCGCCAGCAGCTTGGAGGACAGGGCGAACACCGGGGAGCTGTTTTTT
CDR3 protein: CASSLEDRANTGELFF